The 10 T cell receptor beta chains listed next were all sequenced from one sample in a study of shared clonotypes between healthy human individuals. Some clones are missing from TCRdb's copy, which holds only in-frame ones; the method was immunoSEQ multiplex PCR. The table lists about a million clones, approximately 68% of them singletons, with roughly 1.5% in the top ten. Source material: memory CD4+ T cells sorted from blood. Subset in this sample: CD45RA-negative fraction. The receptors derive from a man between 18 and 29 years old in good health.

This chain links TRBV28 with TRBJ1-1; D possibly corresponds to TRBD1 (5 bases). This CDR3 has 14 amino acids. The V gene lost 7 bases and the J gene lost 4 bases, with 16 bases spanning the gap. Germline CDR1 MDHEN, CDR2 SYDVKM. The CDR3 here is CASKLQGDATEAFF. DNA of the CDR3: TGTGCCAGCAAACTACAAGGGGATGCCACTGAAGCTTTCTTT.

V and J are TRBV5-6 and TRBJ2-1; possibly TRBD1 or TRBD2 for D (5 bases each). The CDR3 sequence is 15 residues long. Looked up from germline, CDR1 is SGHDT and CDR2 is YYEEEE. The V and J ends lost 1 base and 7 bases respectively, with 15 bases between them. Here the CDR3 reads CASSLRGPRRNEQFF. The CDR3 nucleotides read TGTGCCAGCAGCTTGCGGGGCCCCAGGAGGAATGAGCAGTTCTTC.

The J gene is TRBJ1-1, the V gene TRBV6-5, with TRBD1 matching 10 bases. V was clipped by 6 bases and J by 3 bases; unmatched bases: 4. The CDR3 contains 14 residues. CDR1 is MNHEY, CDR2 SVGAGI, per germline. The CDR3 region is CASRLGQGYTEAFF. CDR3 nucleotides: TGTGCCAGCAGATTGGGACAGGGGTACACTGAAGCTTTCTTT.

V is TRBV6-4 and J is TRBJ1-1; possibly TRBD1 for D (5 bases). V was shortened by 4 bases and J by 8 bases, with 17 bases between the two germline ends. The germline V gene has CDR1 MRHNA and CDR2 SNTAGT. This CDR3 has 14 amino acids. Here the CDR3 DNA reads TGTGCCAGCAGTGTACAGGTGCCCACTGTGGAAGCTTTCTTT. This codes for CASSVQVPTVEAFF.

V and J are TRBV6-1 and TRBJ1-5, with D unclear. V was cut by 1 base and J by 9 bases, with 16 bases left in between. CDR1 and CDR2 (germline): MNHNS, SASEGT. The CDR3 sequence is 15 residues long. In DNA form, the CDR3 reads TGTGCCAGCAGTGAAGGAAGGTCATCGACGGGGCCCCAGCATTTT. Amino acid sequence: CASSEGRSSTGPQHF.

This chain connects TRBV30 to TRBJ1-1; the D gene is possibly TRBD1 (5 bases). Trimming took off 0 bases at V and 3 bases at J, with 17 bases between the two ends. Germline CDR1 and CDR2: GTSNPN and SVGIG (reference sequence). This CDR3 spans 16 amino acids. CDR3 DNA: TGTGCCTGGAGTGTAAGGGGCGTGGCGGTTCACACTGAAGCTTTCTTT. Translation gives CAWSVRGVAVHTEAFF. Full variable domain (remainder filled in from reference TRBV30 and TRBJ1-1): SQTIHQWPATLVQPVGSPLSLECTVEGTSNPNLYWYRQAAGRGLQLLFYSVGIGQISSEVPQNLSASRPQDRQFILSSKKLLLSDSGFYLCAWSVRGVAVHTEAFFGQGTRLTVV.

The rearrangement joins TRBV6-5 to TRBJ1-4, with a tentative D call TRBD1 (5 bases). The V gene's germline CDR1 is MNHEY and CDR2 SVGAGI. CDR3 length: 15 amino acids. Trimming stripped 8 bases from V and 0 bases from J, with 13 bases between. CDR3 in DNA: TGTGCCAGCGGGGGGATGCGGGCAACTAATGAAAAACTGTTTTTT. This codes for CASGGMRATNEKLFF.

V usage is TRBV20-1 and J usage is TRBJ2-1; D unclear. Germline loops: CDR1 DFQATT, CDR2 SNEGSKA (reference sequence). This CDR3 is 11 amino acids long. The CDR3 coding sequence is TGCAGCCCTCAGTCCAGAGATGAGCAGTTCTTC. It specifies CSPQSRDEQFF.

This clone occurred once. The chain combines TRBV7-2 with TRBJ2-5, with unresolved D. This CDR3 is built from 12 residues. Germline CDR1 and CDR2: SGHTA and FQGNSA. V lost 5 bases and J lost 5, with 9 bases in between. CDR3 bases: TGTGCCAGCAGCGTGGGAAGGGAGACCCAGTACTTC. Translated: CASSVGRETQYF.

This clone was observed once. The J gene is TRBJ2-6, the V gene TRBV30, with D uncertain. The V end was cut by 6 bases, the J end by 3 bases, with 6 bases between. The CDR3 runs to 12 residues. The germline CDR1 and CDR2 sequences are GTSNPN and SVGIG (reference sequence). CDR3 nucleotide sequence: TGTGCCTGCTTTAATGGGGCCAACGTCCTGACTTTC. Translation: CACFNGANVLTF.